A single sample is the source of the 6 T cell receptor beta chains below, sequenced in a study of T cell responses to AZD1222 COVID-19 vaccine. The repertoire was sequenced with immunoSEQ multiplex PCR; TCRdb's copy has only in-frame clones and lacks some. The table lists 150,000 to 170,000 clones, around 90% of them singletons, with less than 3.5% in the top ten. The source material was peripheral blood, sampled on day 0 of AZD1222 vaccination. These receptors originate from an adult in good health.

The chain uses TRBV19 and TRBJ1-5; 9 bases agree with TRBD1. This CDR3 is 14 amino acids long. Germline loops: CDR1 LNHDA, CDR2 SQIVND (reference sequence). The junction had 5 bases not matched to a gene; V was cut back by 4 bases and J by 7 bases. The CDR3 bases are TGTGCCAGTAGTACACAGGGGGCTGGGCAGCCCCAGCATTTT. Translation: CASSTQGAGQPQHF. The whole variable domain, remainder taken from reference TRBV19 and TRBJ1-5, is DGGITQSPKYLFRKEGQNVTLSCEQNLNHDAMYWYRQDPGQGLRLIYYSQIVNDFQKGDIAEGYSVSREKKESFPLTVTSAQKNPTAFYLCASSTQGAGQPQHFGDGTRLSIL.

This clone appeared a single time. V and J are TRBV6-1 and TRBJ2-5; D may be TRBD2 (6 bases). Germline V gene lookup returns CDR1 MNHNS and CDR2 SASEGT. V was pared by 3 bases and J by 5 bases, with 19 bases between. The CDR3 sequence is 16 residues long. The CDR3 bases are TGTGCCAGCAGTGATATCTCACAAGCGGGTGGGGAGACCCAGTACTTC. This codes for CASSDISQAGGETQYF.

This clone was observed a single time. The chain has TRBV2 and TRBJ2-2; D may be TRBD1 (5 bases). The germline V gene has CDR1 SNHLY and CDR2 FYNNEI. The ends were cut back, 6 bases at V and 6 bases at J, with 8 bases in the middle. The CDR3 has 12 amino acids. The CDR3 DNA is TGTGCCAGCAGACAGGCCGCCGGGGAGCTGTTTTTT. Its protein is CASRQAAGELFF.

The gene calls are TRBV21-1 and TRBJ2-7; the table's D call, TRBD1, was not checked against the DNA. TRBV21-1 is a known pseudogene. CDR3 length: 20 residues. The CDR3 is CASSKARDRGRRRRFYEQYF. The CDR3 DNA reads as TGTGCCAGCAGCAAAGCGCGAGACAGGGGGCGCCGTCGGCGATTCTACGAGCAGTACTTC.

With respect to this clone: The sample contains more than one DNA sequence encoding this CDR3. J is TRBJ2-5 and V is TRBV7-2; maybe TRBD2 (7 bases). The CDR3 is 15 residues long. Trimming pared 1 base from V and 2 bases from J, leaving 11 bases between. Germline V gives CDR1 SGHTA, CDR2 FQGNSA. CDR3 sequence reads: CASSLGGGGQETQYF. The CDR3 DNA reads as TGTGCCAGCAGCTTAGGCGGGGGCGGTCAAGAGACCCAGTACTTC.

This sequence joins TRBV11-2 and TRBJ2-3; TRBD1 might be the D (5 bases). CDR1 is SGHAT, CDR2 FQNNGV, per germline. This CDR3 is 15 amino acids long. The V and J ends lost 5 bases and 0 bases respectively, with 12 bases between them. CDR3 bases: TGTGCCAGCAGCGCCCTCAGGGTCAGCACAGATACGCAGTATTTT. Translating it yields CASSALRVSTDTQYF.